This T cell receptor (beta chain) was recorded in a study of identical twins. Concerning this clonotype: Its cognate antigen is unknown.

Trimming removed 4 bases from V and 7 bases from J; junction bases left unmatched: 14. The length of the CDR3 is 19 residues. Germline-derived CDR1 and CDR2 are LGHDT and YNNKEL (reference sequence). TCRdb reprocessed the 5' RACE reads via MiXCR and lists one record per CDR3 protein. The table has 200,000 to 250,000 distinct CDR3 sequences, about an eighth seen once. The study, taken as a whole, reports: Out-of-frame alpha sequences shared by twins were enriched for low generation probability.

This sample also belongs to another study, concerning yellow fever vaccine responses in identical twins.

The sample taken for sequencing was memory (CD45RO+) T cells sorted from blood. The chain joins TRBV3-1 to TRBJ2-2; 14 bases map to TRBD2. The source of this sequence is a woman aged 18-29 years in good health. CDR3 bases: TGTGCCAGCAGCCGAAGCGGTCCGGGACTAGCGGGGGCCGGCGGGGAGCTGTTTTTT. Encoded protein: CASSRSGPGLAGAGGELFF.